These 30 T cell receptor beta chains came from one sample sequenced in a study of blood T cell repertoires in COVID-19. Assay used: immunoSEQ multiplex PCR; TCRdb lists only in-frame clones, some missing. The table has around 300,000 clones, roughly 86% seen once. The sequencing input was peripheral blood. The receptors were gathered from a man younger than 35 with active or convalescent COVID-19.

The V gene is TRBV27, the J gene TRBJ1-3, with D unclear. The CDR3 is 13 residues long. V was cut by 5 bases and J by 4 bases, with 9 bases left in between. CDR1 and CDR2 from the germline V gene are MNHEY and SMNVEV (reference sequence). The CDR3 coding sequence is TGTGCCAGCAGTGAGGCAATCGGAAACACCATATATTTT. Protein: CASSEAIGNTIYF.

The CDR3 protein is CASSDRGGTDYGYTF. The CDR3 region has the DNA TGTGCCAGCAGCGATCGAGGAGGGACGGACTATGGCTACACCTTC. The chain has TRBV5-5 and TRBJ1-2; weak D call: TRBD1 (5 bases). From germline, CDR1 is SGHKS and CDR2 YYEKEE (reference sequence). This CDR3 is 15 amino acids long. Trimming took off 4 bases at V and 3 bases at J, with 16 bases between the two ends. The whole variable domain, filled in from reference TRBV5-5 and TRBJ1-2, reads DAGVTQSPTHLIKTRGQQVTLRCSPISGHKSVSWYQQVLGQGPQFIFQYYEKEERGRGNFPDRFSARQFPNYSSELNVNALLLGDSALYLCASSDRGGTDYGYTFGSGTRLTVV.

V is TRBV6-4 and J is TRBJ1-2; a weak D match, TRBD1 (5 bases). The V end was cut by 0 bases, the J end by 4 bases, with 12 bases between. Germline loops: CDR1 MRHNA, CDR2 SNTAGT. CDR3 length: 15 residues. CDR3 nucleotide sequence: TGTGCCAGCAGTGACTCGTCAGGGTCTAGCTATGGCTACACCTTC. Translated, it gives CASSDSSGSSYGYTF.

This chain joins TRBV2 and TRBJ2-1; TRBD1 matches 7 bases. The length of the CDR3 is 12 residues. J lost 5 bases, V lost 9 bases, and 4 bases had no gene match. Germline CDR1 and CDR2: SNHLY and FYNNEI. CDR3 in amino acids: CASSGTDNEQFF. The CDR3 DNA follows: TGTGCCAGTTCCGGGACAGACAATGAGCAGTTCTTC. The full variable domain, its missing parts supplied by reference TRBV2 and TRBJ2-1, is EPEVTQTPSHQVTQMGQEVILRCVPISNHLYFYWYRQILGQKVEFLVSFYNNEISEKSEIFDDQFSVERPDGSNFTLKIRSTKLEDSAMYFCASSGTDNEQFFGPGTRLTVL.

CDR3 sequence: CASSRGTTLRYEQYF. The CDR3 coding sequence is TGTGCCAGCAGCCGCGGGACTACCCTACGCTACGAGCAGTACTTC. The V and J genes are TRBV7-2 and TRBJ2-7; 7 bases are a match to TRBD2. V lost 5 bases to trimming and J lost 3 bases; unmatched junction nucleotides: 10. This CDR3 is 15 amino acids long. Germline V gives CDR1 SGHTA, CDR2 FQGNSA.

The CDR3 loop is CASSPRPGISGANVLTF. CDR3 nucleotide sequence: TGCGCCAGCAGCCCGCGGCCCGGGATCTCTGGGGCCAACGTCCTGACTTTC. The genes are TRBV5-1 and TRBJ2-6; D may be TRBD2 (5 bases). This CDR3 contains 17 residues. The germline V gene has CDR1 SGHRS and CDR2 YFSETQ. V dropped 4 bases and J dropped 0 bases, with 14 bases sitting between them.

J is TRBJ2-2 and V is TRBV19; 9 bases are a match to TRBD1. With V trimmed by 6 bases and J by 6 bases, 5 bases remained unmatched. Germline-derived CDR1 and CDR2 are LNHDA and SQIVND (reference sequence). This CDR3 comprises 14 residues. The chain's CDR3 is CASSETGGPGELFF. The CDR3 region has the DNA TGTGCCAGTAGCGAGACAGGGGGTCCCGGGGAGCTGTTTTTT.

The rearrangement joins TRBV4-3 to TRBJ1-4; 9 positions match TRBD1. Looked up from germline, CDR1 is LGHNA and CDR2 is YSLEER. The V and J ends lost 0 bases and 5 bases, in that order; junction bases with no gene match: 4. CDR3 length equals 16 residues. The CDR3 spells CASSQEGDRANEKLFF. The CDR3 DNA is TGCGCCAGCAGCCAAGAAGGGGACAGGGCGAATGAAAAACTGTTTTTT.

The CDR3, as DNA: TGTGCCAGCAGCCACTCAGCGGGGGAGCAGTTCTTC. Translating gives CASSHSAGEQFF. V is TRBV3-1 (or the pseudogene TRBV3-2) and J is TRBJ2-1, with 7 bases fitting TRBD2. Looked up from germline, CDR1 is LGHDT and CDR2 is YNNKEL (reference sequence). The CDR3 covers 12 residues. Germline trimming cut 3 bases from V and 10 bases from J; bases unmatched to any gene: 3.

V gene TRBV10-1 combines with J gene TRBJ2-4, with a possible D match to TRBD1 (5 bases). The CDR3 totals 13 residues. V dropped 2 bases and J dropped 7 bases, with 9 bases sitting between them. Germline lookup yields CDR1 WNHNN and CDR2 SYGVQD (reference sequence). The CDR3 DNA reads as TGCGCCAGCAGTGAGGGGGCGAGGAACATTCAGTACTTC. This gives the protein CASSEGARNIQYF.

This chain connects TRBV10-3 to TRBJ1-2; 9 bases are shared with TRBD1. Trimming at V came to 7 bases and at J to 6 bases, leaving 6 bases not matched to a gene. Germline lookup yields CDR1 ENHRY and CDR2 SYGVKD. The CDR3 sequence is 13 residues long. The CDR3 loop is CAIMGQGEDGYTF. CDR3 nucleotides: TGTGCCATCATGGGACAGGGAGAGGATGGCTACACCTTC.

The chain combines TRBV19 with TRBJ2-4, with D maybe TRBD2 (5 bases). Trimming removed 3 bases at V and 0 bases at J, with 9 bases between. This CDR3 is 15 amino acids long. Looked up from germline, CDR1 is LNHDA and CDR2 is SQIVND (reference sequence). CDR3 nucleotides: TGTGCCAGTAGTATTGGGAGTTTAGCCAAAAACATTCAGTACTTC. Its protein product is CASSIGSLAKNIQYF.

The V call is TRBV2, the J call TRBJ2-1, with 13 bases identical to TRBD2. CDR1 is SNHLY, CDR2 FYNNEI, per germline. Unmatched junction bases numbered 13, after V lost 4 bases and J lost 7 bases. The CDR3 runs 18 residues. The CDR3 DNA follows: TGTGCCAGCAGTGGCTCCTCACTAGCGGGGGGGGACTATAATGAGCAGTTCTTC. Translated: CASSGSSLAGGDYNEQFF.

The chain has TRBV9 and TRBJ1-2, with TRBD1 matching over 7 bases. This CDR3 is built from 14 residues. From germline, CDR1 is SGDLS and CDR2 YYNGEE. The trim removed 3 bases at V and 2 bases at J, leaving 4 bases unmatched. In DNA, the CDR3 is TGTGCCAGCAGCGCCGGGACAGAGAACTATGGCTACACCTTC. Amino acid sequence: CASSAGTENYGYTF.

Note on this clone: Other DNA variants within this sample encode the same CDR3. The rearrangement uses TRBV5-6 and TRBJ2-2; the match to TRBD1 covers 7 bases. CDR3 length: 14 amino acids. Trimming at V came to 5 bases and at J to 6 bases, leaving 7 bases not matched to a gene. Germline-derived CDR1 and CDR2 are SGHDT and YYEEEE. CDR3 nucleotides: TGTGCCAGCAGTCTGGGCCAGGGGGCCGGGGAGCTGTTTTTT. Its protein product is CASSLGQGAGELFF.

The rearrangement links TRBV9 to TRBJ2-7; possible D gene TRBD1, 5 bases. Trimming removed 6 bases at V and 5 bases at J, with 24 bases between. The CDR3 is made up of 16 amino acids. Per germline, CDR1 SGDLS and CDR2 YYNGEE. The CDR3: CASNSDGASSLDEQYF. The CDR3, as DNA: TGTGCCAGCAACTCCGATGGGGCTAGTAGTTTGGACGAGCAGTACTTC.

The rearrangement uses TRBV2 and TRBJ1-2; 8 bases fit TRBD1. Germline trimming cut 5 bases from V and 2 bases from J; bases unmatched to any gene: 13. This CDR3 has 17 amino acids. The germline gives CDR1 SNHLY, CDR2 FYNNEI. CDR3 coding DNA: TGTGCCAGCAGTTCATGGAGGGGGGACAGGTCAAACTATGGCTACACCTTC. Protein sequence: CASSSWRGDRSNYGYTF.

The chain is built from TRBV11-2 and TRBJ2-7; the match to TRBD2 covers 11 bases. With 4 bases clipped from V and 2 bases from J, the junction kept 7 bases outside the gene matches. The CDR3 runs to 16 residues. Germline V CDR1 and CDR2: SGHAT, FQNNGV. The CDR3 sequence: CASSSPVSGGAYEQYF. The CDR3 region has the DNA TGTGCCAGCAGCTCTCCCGTTAGCGGGGGGGCCTACGAGCAGTACTTC.

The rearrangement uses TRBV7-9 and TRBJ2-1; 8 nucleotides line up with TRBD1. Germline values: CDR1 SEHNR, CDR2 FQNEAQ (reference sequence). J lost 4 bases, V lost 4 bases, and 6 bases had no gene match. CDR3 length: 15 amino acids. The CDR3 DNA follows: TGTGCCAGCAGCTCAGGGGGCAATGGGTACAATGAGCAGTTCTTC. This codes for CASSSGGNGYNEQFF.

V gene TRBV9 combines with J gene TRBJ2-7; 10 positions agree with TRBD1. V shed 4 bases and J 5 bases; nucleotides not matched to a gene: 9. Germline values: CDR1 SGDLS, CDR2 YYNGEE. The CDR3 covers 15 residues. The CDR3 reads CASSPRTGGFHEQYF. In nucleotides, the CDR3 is TGTGCCAGCAGCCCACGGACAGGGGGTTTTCACGAGCAGTACTTC. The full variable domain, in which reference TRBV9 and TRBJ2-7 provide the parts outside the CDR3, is DSGVTQTPKHLITATGQRVTLRCSPRSGDLSVYWYQQSLDQGLQFLIQYYNGEERAKGNILERFSAQQFPDLHSELNLSSLELGDSALYFCASSPRTGGFHEQYFGPGTRLTVT.

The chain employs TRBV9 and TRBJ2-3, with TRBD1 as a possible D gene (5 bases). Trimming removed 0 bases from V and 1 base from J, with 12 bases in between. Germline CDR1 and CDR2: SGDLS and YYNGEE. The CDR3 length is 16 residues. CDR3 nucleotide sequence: TGTGCCAGCAGCGTAGAGATAGGGGCAGGCACAGATACGCAGTATTTT. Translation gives CASSVEIGAGTDTQYF.

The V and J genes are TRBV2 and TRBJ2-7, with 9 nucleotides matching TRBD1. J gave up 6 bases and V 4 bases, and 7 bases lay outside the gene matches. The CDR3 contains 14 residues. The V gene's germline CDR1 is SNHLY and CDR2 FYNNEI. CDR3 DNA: TGTGCCAGCAGTGCGGGACAGGGAGTTGGCGAGCAGTACTTC. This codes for CASSAGQGVGEQYF. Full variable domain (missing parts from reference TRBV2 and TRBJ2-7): EPEVTQTPSHQVTQMGQEVILRCVPISNHLYFYWYRQILGQKVEFLVSFYNNEISEKSEIFDDQFSVERPDGSNFTLKIRSTKLEDSAMYFCASSAGQGVGEQYFGPGTRLTVT.

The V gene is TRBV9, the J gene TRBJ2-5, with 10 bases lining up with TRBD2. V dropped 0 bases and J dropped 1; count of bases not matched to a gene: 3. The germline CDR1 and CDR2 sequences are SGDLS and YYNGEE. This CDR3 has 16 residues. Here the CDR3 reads CASSVATSGAQETQYF. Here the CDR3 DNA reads TGTGCCAGCAGCGTAGCTACTAGCGGGGCCCAAGAGACCCAGTACTTC.

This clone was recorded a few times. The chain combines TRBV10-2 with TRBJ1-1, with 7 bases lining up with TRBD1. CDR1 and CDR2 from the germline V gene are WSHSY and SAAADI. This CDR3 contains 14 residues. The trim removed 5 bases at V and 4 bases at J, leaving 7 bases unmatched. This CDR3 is CASSRERGLTEAFF. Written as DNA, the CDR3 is TGCGCCAGCAGTCGGGAGAGGGGGCTCACTGAAGCTTTCTTT.

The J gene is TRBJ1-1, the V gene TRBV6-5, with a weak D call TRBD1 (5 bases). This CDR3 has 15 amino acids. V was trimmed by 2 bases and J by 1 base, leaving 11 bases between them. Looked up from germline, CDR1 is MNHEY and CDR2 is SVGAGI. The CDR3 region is CASSYPGLRNTEAFF. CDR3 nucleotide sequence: TGTGCCAGCAGTTACCCGGGACTGCGGAACACTGAAGCTTTCTTT.

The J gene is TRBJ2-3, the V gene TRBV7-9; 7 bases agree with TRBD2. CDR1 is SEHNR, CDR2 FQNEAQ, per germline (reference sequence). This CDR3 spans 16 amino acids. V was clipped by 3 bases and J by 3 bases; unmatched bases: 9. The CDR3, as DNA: TGTGCCAGCAGCTTGCTACTAGCGACGGGGACAGATACGCAGTATTTT. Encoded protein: CASSLLLATGTDTQYF.

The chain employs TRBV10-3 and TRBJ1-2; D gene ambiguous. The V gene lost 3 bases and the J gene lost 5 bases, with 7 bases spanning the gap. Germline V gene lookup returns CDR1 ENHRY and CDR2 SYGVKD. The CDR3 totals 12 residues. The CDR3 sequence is CAISDQRYGYTF. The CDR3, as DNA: TGTGCCATCAGTGATCAGAGGTATGGCTACACCTTC.

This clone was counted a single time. CDR3 region: CASSLGGASGGQETQYF. CDR3 sequence (DNA): TGCGCCAGCAGCTTAGGTGGGGCTAGCGGGGGCCAAGAGACCCAGTACTTC. The chain joins TRBV5-1 to TRBJ2-5, with 10 bases that match TRBD2. Germline V lookup: CDR1 SGHRS, CDR2 YFSETQ. The CDR3 runs 17 residues. V lost 2 bases to trimming and J lost 1 base; unmatched junction nucleotides: 8. The variable domain in full, with the rest retrieved from reference TRBV5-1 and TRBJ2-5, is KAGVTQTPRYLIKTRGQQVTLSCSPISGHRSVSWYQQTPGQGLQFLFEYFSETQRNKGNFPGRFSGRQFSNSRSEMNVSTLELGDSALYLCASSLGGASGGQETQYFGPGTRLLVL.

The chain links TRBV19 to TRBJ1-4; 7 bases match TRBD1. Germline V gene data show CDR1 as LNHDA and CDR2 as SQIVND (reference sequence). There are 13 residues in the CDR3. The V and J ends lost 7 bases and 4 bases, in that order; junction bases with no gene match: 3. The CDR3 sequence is CASTGGHNEKLFF. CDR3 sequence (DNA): TGTGCCAGTACAGGGGGACATAATGAAAAACTGTTTTTT.

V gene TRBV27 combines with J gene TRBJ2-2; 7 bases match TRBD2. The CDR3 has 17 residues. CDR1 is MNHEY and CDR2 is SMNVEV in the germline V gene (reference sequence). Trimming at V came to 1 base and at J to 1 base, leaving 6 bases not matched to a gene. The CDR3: CASSLYSPGGNTGELFF. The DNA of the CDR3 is TGTGCCAGCAGTTTATATTCGCCGGGGGGGAACACCGGGGAGCTGTTTTTT.